This passage covers 9 T cell receptor beta chains from one sample sequenced in a study of early T cells in non-severe SARS-CoV-2 infection. TCRdb passed the 5' RACE reads through MiXCR, listing each CDR3 protein once. The repertoire holds about 64,000 distinct CDR3 sequences, with roughly 9% as singletons. Sequenced here: whole blood, sampled at baseline. These receptors all come from an adult who was a healthcare worker with PCR-confirmed SARS-CoV-2 infection or an uninfected control (not recorded which).

The chain couples TRBV6-6 to TRBJ2-5; D might be TRBD2 (6 bases). The CDR3 consists of 15 residues. Per germline, CDR1 MNHNY and CDR2 SVGAGI (reference sequence). V lost 3 bases and J lost 3, with 14 bases in between. The CDR3 loop is CASSYSGDGKETQYF. CDR3 DNA: TGTGCCAGCAGTTATTCGGGGGACGGGAAAGAGACCCAGTACTTC.

This clonotype was observed a handful of times. V gene TRBV7-9 combines with J gene TRBJ2-4; possible D gene TRBD1, 6 bases. CDR3 size: 16 residues. Germline CDR1 SEHNR, CDR2 FQNEAQ (reference sequence). The germline V and J ends were trimmed by 5 bases and 7 bases, with 21 bases remaining between them. This chain's CDR3 is CASSRPDRLSTNIQYF. CDR3 coding DNA: TGTGCCAGCAGCCGCCCCGACAGGCTCTCAACGAACATTCAGTACTTC.

The chain employs TRBV5-1 and TRBJ2-1; no clear D. Trimming stripped 5 bases from V and 7 bases from J, with 13 bases between. CDR1 is SGHRS, CDR2 YFSETQ, per germline. The CDR3 sequence is 13 residues long. The CDR3 protein is CASSDGAVNEQFF. DNA of the CDR3: TGCGCCAGCAGTGACGGAGCCGTAAATGAGCAGTTCTTC.

This clonotype was observed at least ten times. The genes are TRBV7-2 and TRBJ1-5, with D unresolved. The ends were cut back, 2 bases at V and 2 bases at J, with 7 bases in the middle. CDR3 length equals 14 residues. Germline lookup yields CDR1 SGHTA and CDR2 FQGNSA. The CDR3 DNA follows: TGTGCCAGCAGCTTATTTACTGGCAATCAGCCCCAGCATTTT. It specifies CASSLFTGNQPQHF.

The table lists this clonotype with a few counts. The chain joins TRBV7-3 to TRBJ2-2; no reliable D call. V dropped 1 base and J dropped 0 bases, with 9 bases sitting between them. This CDR3 spans 16 amino acids. CDR1 is SGHTA and CDR2 is FQGTGA in the germline V gene. For the CDR3, the DNA is TGTGCCAGCAGCTTAAACCCGAGTGCGAACACCGGGGAGCTGTTTTTT. This sequence encodes CASSLNPSANTGELFF.

This clonotype was detected a few times. This chain connects TRBV18 to TRBJ1-1; D is unresolved. Trimming removed 3 bases at V and 3 bases at J, with 11 bases between. This CDR3 comprises 14 residues. Germline-derived CDR1 and CDR2 are KGHSH and LQKENI. CDR3 nucleotide sequence: TGTGCCAGCTCACCCGCCAGATCATACACTGAAGCTTTCTTT. Protein product: CASSPARSYTEAFF.

The V call is TRBV12-3 or TRBV12-4, the J call TRBJ2-1, with D unresolved. The V gene lost 1 base and the J gene lost 1 base, with 11 bases spanning the gap. The CDR3 extends over 16 amino acids. The CDR3 here is CASSLEYSLSYNEQFF. The CDR3 DNA reads as TGTGCCAGCAGTTTAGAGTACAGCCTATCCTACAATGAGCAGTTCTTC.

Of note for this clonotype: Relative to the germline gene, one junction end is altered; a read error may explain this. V is TRBV6-6 and J is TRBJ2-7; the D gene could be TRBD1 or TRBD2 (6 bases each). The CDR3 runs to 12 residues. Germline-derived CDR1 and CDR2 are MNHNY and SVGAGI (reference sequence). CDR3 coding DNA: TGCTCCGAAGGGGGGAACACCTACGAGCAGTACTTC. It translates to CSEGGNTYEQYF.

This clonotype was recorded once. This rearrangement joins TRBV30 to TRBJ1-2; no reliable D call. Germline CDR1 GTSNPN, CDR2 SVGIG (reference sequence). Deletions cut 3 bases from V and 4 bases from J, with 15 bases between. The CDR3 totals 14 residues. The CDR3 sequence is CAWSAPGTLYGYTF. CDR3 coding DNA: TGTGCCTGGAGCGCGCCCGGAACGCTCTATGGCTACACCTTC.